The T cell receptor (beta chain) under discussion was sequenced for a study of T cells in Graves' hyperthyroidism and ophthalmopathy. V trimming: 5 bases; J trimming: 2 bases; junction bases outside the gene matches: 9. The CDR3 spans 15 residues. This clonotype was counted only a few times. Using RNA transcripts as the source, TCR beta CDR3 regions were amplified. Initially, a first-round RT-PCR of the TCR CDR3 employed the HTBI primer set. TCRdb called the multiplex PCR reads again in MiXCR, with one record for every CDR3 protein. The sample includes approximately 480,000 distinct CDR3 sequences, 20% to 25% of them seen just once.

The TCR comes from a man aged 18 to 30 with Graves' hyperthyroidism. The chain joins TRBV12-3 or TRBV12-4 to TRBJ2-7, with 7 positions matching TRBD1. The material sequenced was blood. This chain's CDR3 is CASSPGTDVPYEQYF. The CDR3 coding sequence is TGTGCCAGCAGTCCAGGGACAGATGTACCCTACGAGCAGTACTTC.